The 10 T cell receptor beta chains below come from one sample, sequenced in a study of OX40 agonist ivuxolimab in advanced cancers. Clones were sequenced by immunoSEQ multiplex PCR, and TCRdb holds only the in-frame ones, with some missing. The top ten hold 6.2% of the sample, which has 75,000 to 80,000 clones, around nine tenths seen once. Sample: CD4+ or CD8+ T cells sorted from blood, taken in a trial of the OX40 agonist ivuxolimab. The receptors stem from an adult with an advanced solid tumor such as melanoma, head and neck, liver or kidney cancer.

The chain is built from TRBV6-1 and TRBJ1-2, with D unclear. V lost 4 bases to trimming and J lost 4 bases, with 10 bases between them. The CDR3 sequence is 13 residues long. Per germline, CDR1 MNHNS and CDR2 SASEGT. CDR3 in amino acids: CASSVGLAYGYTF. CDR3 nucleotide sequence: TGTGCCAGCAGTGTGGGTCTAGCCTATGGCTACACCTTC.

The chain links TRBV19 to TRBJ1-2, with no clear D. The CDR3 covers 14 residues. Germline CDR1 LNHDA, CDR2 SQIVND (reference sequence). Trimming removed 3 bases at V and 5 bases at J, with 13 bases between. The CDR3 is CASSMGTDSYGYTF. The CDR3 DNA reads TGTGCCAGTAGTATGGGAACAGACTCTTATGGCTACACCTTC.

This clone was recorded only once. V gene TRBV7-9 combines with J gene TRBJ1-1; 7 bases agree with TRBD1. Germline V lookup: CDR1 SEHNR, CDR2 FQNEAQ (reference sequence). V dropped 4 bases and J dropped 1; count of bases not matched to a gene: 9. CDR3 length: 16 amino acids. Here the CDR3 DNA reads TGTGCCAGCAGCTCGCCGACAGGGTTTGCGAACACTGAAGCTTTCTTT. It yields the protein CASSSPTGFANTEAFF.

The CDR3 loop is CAISGYGGGGEQYF. The CDR3 coding sequence is TGTGCCATCAGTGGTTATGGGGGAGGAGGCGAGCAGTACTTC. The chain combines TRBV10-3 with TRBJ2-5; TRBD2 is a possible D gene (6 bases). Matching the DNA end better, TRBJ2-7 makes the J call doubtful. Looked up from germline, CDR1 is ENHRY and CDR2 is SYGVKD. The CDR3 runs 14 residues.

The genes are TRBV7-2 and TRBJ2-1, with TRBD2 identical over 11 bases. CDR3 length equals 16 residues. J was trimmed by 5 bases and V by 5 bases; bases with no gene match: 8. Per germline, CDR1 SGHTA and CDR2 FQGNSA. The CDR3 DNA reads as TGTGCCAGCAGCCAAGAACTAGCGGGGGCTAACAATGAGCAGTTCTTC. Translating it yields CASSQELAGANNEQFF.

The chain uses TRBV2 and TRBJ1-1; D is unresolved. V was trimmed by 1 base and J by 0 bases, leaving 6 bases between them. Germline CDR1 SNHLY, CDR2 FYNNEI. The CDR3 has 14 residues. Here the CDR3 DNA reads TGTGCCAGCAGTGAAGAGGTATTGAACACTGAAGCTTTCTTT. Translation: CASSEEVLNTEAFF.

J is TRBJ2-7 and V is TRBV2; 13 bases map to TRBD2. With 6 bases clipped from V and 4 bases from J, the junction kept 6 bases outside the gene matches. The CDR3 contains 15 residues. The V gene's germline CDR1 is SNHLY and CDR2 FYNNEI. The CDR3 loop is CASRETSGRSYEQYF. As DNA, the CDR3 is TGTGCCAGCAGAGAGACTAGCGGGAGGTCATACGAGCAGTACTTC.

This chain links TRBV6-6 with TRBJ1-1, with TRBD1 matching 7 bases. The J segment lost 2 bases and the V segment lost 5 bases, leaving 8 bases of the junction unmatched. Germline CDR1 MNHNY, CDR2 SVGAGI (reference sequence). The CDR3 runs to 15 residues. The CDR3 nucleotides are TGTGCCAGCAGTATAACCGGGACAGCCAACACTGAAGCTTTCTTT. It yields the protein CASSITGTANTEAFF.

The rearrangement links TRBV21-1 to TRBJ2-3; the DNA was not compared with TRBD2, the D call given in the table. TRBV21-1 is a pseudogene locus. This CDR3 comprises 14 residues. This CDR3 is CASSIGTSVDTQYF. The CDR3 region has the DNA TGTGCCAGCAGCATAGGGACTAGCGTGGATACGCAGTATTTT.

The V gene is TRBV5-1, the J gene TRBJ1-1; a weak D match, TRBD1 (5 bases). V dropped 4 bases and J dropped 4 bases, with 17 bases sitting between them. The CDR3 loop spans 15 amino acids. Germline-derived CDR1 and CDR2 are SGHRS and YFSETQ. CDR3 bases: TGCGCCAGCAGCCGGGATAGGGCTGGGGGCACTGAAGCTTTCTTT. It encodes CASSRDRAGGTEAFF.